This TCR beta chain was sequenced in a study of control samples from healthy donors and cancer patients. The germline V and J ends were trimmed by 7 bases and 7 bases, with 14 bases remaining between them. CDR1 is SQVTM, CDR2 ANQGSEA, per germline. The CDR3 loop spans 12 amino acids. Some clones are missing from TCRdb's copy, which holds only in-frame ones; the method was immunoSEQ multiplex PCR. The sample is made up of roughly 200,000 clones, and the top ten hold 2.2% of it. The chain links TRBV29-1 to TRBJ2-1; weak D call: TRBD2 (6 bases). The sequence was obtained from a woman in her twenties or thirties in good health. The specimen was blood. The CDR3 protein is CSASVGGNEQFF. Written as DNA, the CDR3 is TGCAGCGCCAGCGTTGGGGGGAATGAGCAGTTCTTC.